Each of the 18 T cell receptor beta chains below was sequenced from the same sample in a study of blood T cell repertoires in COVID-19. Measured with immunoSEQ multiplex PCR; TCRdb has only the in-frame clones, and not every one. The table records some 230,000 clones, around 83% of them present only once. Sequencing used peripheral blood. The receptors here all came from a man aged 35-49 years with acute or convalescent COVID-19.

In its sample, this clone was seen a few times. The chain is built from TRBV29-1 and TRBJ1-1; D is unclear. Trimming shortened V by 5 bases and J by 3 bases, and 10 bases separated the two germline ends. The CDR3 covers 12 residues. Germline CDR1 SQVTM, CDR2 ANQGSEA. CDR3 sequence reads: CSVHRGDTEAFF. The CDR3 DNA reads as TGCAGCGTTCATCGGGGAGACACTGAAGCTTTCTTT.

The chain's CDR3 is CASSRQGTDTQYF. CDR3 nucleotide sequence: TGTGCCAGCAGCCGACAGGGCACAGATACGCAGTATTTT. The chain has TRBV6-5 and TRBJ2-3; weak D call: TRBD1 (6 bases). Germline loops: CDR1 MNHEY, CDR2 SVGAGI. The length of the CDR3 is 13 residues. V was shortened by 6 bases and J by 1 base, with 8 bases between the two germline ends.

The chain combines TRBV4-2 with TRBJ2-7, with 8 bases aligning to TRBD2. J lost 2 bases, V lost 0 bases, and 6 bases had no gene match. CDR1 is LGHNA, CDR2 YNFKEQ, per germline. The CDR3 runs 16 residues. The CDR3 DNA reads TGTGCCAGCAGCCAAGATTCAGCGGGGGCGACCTACGAGCAGTACTTC. It specifies CASSQDSAGATYEQYF.

CDR3 in amino acids: CASSRGQGSPEQFF. The CDR3, as DNA: TGTGCCAGCAGCCGAGGACAGGGGTCACCTGAGCAGTTCTTC. V gene TRBV27 combines with J gene TRBJ2-1; 9 bases match TRBD1. With V trimmed by 6 bases and J by 9 bases, 9 bases remained unmatched. Germline V gene lookup returns CDR1 MNHEY and CDR2 SMNVEV (reference sequence). The CDR3 covers 14 residues.

V and J are TRBV19 and TRBJ1-1; the D gene is possibly TRBD1 (5 bases). The V gene lost 6 bases and the J gene lost 6 bases, with 14 bases spanning the gap. Per germline, CDR1 LNHDA and CDR2 SQIVND (reference sequence). The CDR3 runs to 13 residues. The CDR3 sequence: CASRGGQIPEAFF. CDR3 bases: TGTGCCAGTAGGGGAGGACAAATCCCTGAAGCTTTCTTT.

The J gene is TRBJ1-5, the V gene TRBV27, with 10 bases that match TRBD1. There are 14 residues in the CDR3. The V and J ends lost 5 bases and 4 bases, in that order; junction bases with no gene match: 2. Looked up from germline, CDR1 is MNHEY and CDR2 is SMNVEV (reference sequence). The chain's CDR3 is CASSGQGDNQPQHF. The DNA for the CDR3 is TGTGCCAGCAGTGGACAGGGGGATAATCAGCCCCAGCATTTT.

CDR3 nucleotides: TGTGCCAGCAGTTTAGCGAGGACACCCCTGAACACTGAAGCTTTCTTT. Encoded protein: CASSLARTPLNTEAFF. This sequence joins TRBV27 and TRBJ1-1, with D perhaps matching TRBD1 (5 bases). The CDR3 consists of 16 residues. V was trimmed by 2 bases and J by 0 bases, leaving 13 bases between them. Germline V lookup: CDR1 MNHEY, CDR2 SMNVEV (reference sequence).

The chain carries TRBV7-2 and TRBJ2-1, with 12 positions matching TRBD1. The germline gives CDR1 SGHTA, CDR2 FQGNSA. V shed 5 bases and J 9 bases; nucleotides not matched to a gene: 8. This CDR3 has 15 amino acids. For the CDR3, the DNA is TGTGCCAGCAGCCCGGCCGGGACAGGGGGCGGTGAGCAGTTCTTC. Translated, it gives CASSPAGTGGGEQFF. Variable domain in full (rest from reference TRBV7-2 and TRBJ2-1): GAGVSQSPSNKVTEKGKDVELRCDPISGHTALYWYRQSLGQGLEFLIYFQGNSAPDKSGLPSDRFSAERTGGSVSTLTIQRTQQEDSAVYLCASSPAGTGGGEQFFGPGTRLTVL.

This clone was recorded only once. This chain connects TRBV10-2 to TRBJ2-7; 9 bases line up with TRBD1. With 4 bases clipped from V and 0 bases from J, the junction kept 1 base outside the gene matches. The CDR3 has 14 residues. Per germline, CDR1 WSHSY and CDR2 SAAADI. Here the CDR3 reads CASSGTGVSYEQYF. CDR3 nucleotides: TGCGCCAGCAGTGGGACAGGGGTCTCCTACGAGCAGTACTTC.

This clone has only one observation. Other DNA sequences in this specimen translate into the identical CDR3. The rearrangement links TRBV30 to TRBJ1-5; TRBD1 might be the D (6 bases). CDR1 and CDR2 (germline): GTSNPN, SVGIG (reference sequence). Trimming left V 2 bases short and J 0 bases short, with 11 bases between. This CDR3 region has 15 residues. CDR3 amino acids: CAWSRTGYSNQPQHF. Written as DNA, the CDR3 is TGTGCCTGGAGTCGTACAGGGTATAGCAATCAGCCCCAGCATTTT.

The chain links TRBV27 to TRBJ2-2, with 8 bases lining up with TRBD1. CDR3 length: 13 amino acids. CDR1 is MNHEY, CDR2 SMNVEV, per germline (reference sequence). V dropped 5 bases and J dropped 5; count of bases not matched to a gene: 1. The CDR3 coding sequence is TGTGCCAGCAGTCGGACAGGGACCGGGGAGCTGTTTTTT. Protein: CASSRTGTGELFF.

J is TRBJ2-3 and V is TRBV30; TRBD2 agrees at 11 bases. The V gene's germline CDR1 is GTSNPN and CDR2 SVGIG (reference sequence). CDR3 size: 24 residues. V lost 0 bases, J lost 0 bases, and 26 bases stayed unmatched. In nucleotides, the CDR3 is TGTGCCTGGAGTGTATACCCCGAGGACAGGGTAGGGCTAGCGGGGGGTCACAGCACAGATACGCAGTATTTT. It is translated as CAWSVYPEDRVGLAGGHSTDTQYF.

This chain uses TRBV7-7 with TRBJ2-5; 8 bases are shared with TRBD2. CDR1 and CDR2 (germline): SSHAT, FNYEAQ (reference sequence). This CDR3 has 15 amino acids. J was trimmed by 4 bases and V by 5 bases; bases with no gene match: 9. The CDR3 region has the DNA TGTGCCAGCAGCCTCAGCGGGGGTCCCGTAGAGACCCAGTACTTC. Its translation is CASSLSGGPVETQYF.

The count of this clone is one. The CDR3: CASSQDFGGGGKYGYTF. In DNA, the CDR3 is TGCGCCAGCAGCCAAGATTTTGGCGGGGGAGGAAAGTATGGCTACACCTTC. The rearrangement uses TRBV4-1 and TRBJ1-2; D perhaps matches TRBD1 (5 bases). The germline CDR1 and CDR2 sequences are MGHRA and YSYEKL. V gave up 0 bases and J gave up 5 bases, with 19 bases separating them. This CDR3 is built from 17 residues.

The chain recombines TRBV4-2 with TRBJ2-3, with 9 bases that match TRBD1. Germline trimming cut 3 bases from V and 3 bases from J; bases unmatched to any gene: 7. Germline-derived CDR1 and CDR2 are LGHNA and YNFKEQ. The CDR3 is 16 amino acids. CDR3 region: CASSQDRGGWTDTQYF. DNA for the CDR3: TGTGCCAGCAGCCAGGACAGGGGAGGGTGGACAGATACGCAGTATTTT.

The genes are TRBV6-5 and TRBJ1-1; TRBD1 agrees at 7 bases. In germline, CDR1 is MNHEY, CDR2 SVGAGI. The V segment lost 0 bases and the J segment 5 bases; nucleotides outside the gene matches: 3. The length of the CDR3 is 14 residues. CDR3 DNA: TGTGCCAGCAGTTACTCGACAGGGCGGACTGAAGCTTTCTTT. This encodes CASSYSTGRTEAFF.

The table lists this clone with a count of one. The chain is built from TRBV7-8 and TRBJ1-4, with 10 bases fitting TRBD1. Trimming cost V 2 bases and J 6 bases; bases outside gene matches: 3. This CDR3 has 15 residues. CDR1 and CDR2 from the germline V gene are SGHVS and FQNEAQ. As DNA, the CDR3 is TGTGCCAGCAGCTTATGGACAGGGGGGGATGAAAAACTGTTTTTT. Amino acid sequence: CASSLWTGGDEKLFF.

The chain couples TRBV4-3 to TRBJ2-1; 7 bases map to TRBD1. CDR3 length: 16 residues. Germline-derived CDR1 and CDR2 are LGHNA and YSLEER. The junction had 12 bases not matched to a gene; V was cut back by 4 bases and J by 6 bases. The CDR3 DNA follows: TGCGCCAGCAGCCCTAAACCCACAGGGGACAGCAATGAGCAGTTCTTC. This encodes CASSPKPTGDSNEQFF.